This TCR beta chain is from a study of cytomegalovirus exposure and HLA in healthy donors. Vbeta (60) and Jbeta (13) primers were used in the PCR. Method: immunoSEQ multiplex PCR; TCRdb's copy keeps in-frame clones and lacks some. There are about 200,000 clones in the sample; around 80% occur only once, and 2.5% to 3% lies in the top ten. The CDR3 extends over 15 amino acids. In germline, CDR1 is SGHRS, CDR2 YFSETQ. V trimming: 5 bases; J trimming: 6 bases; junction bases outside the gene matches: 8. The sequenced sample consisted of PBMCs. This clonotype was obtained from a man aged 25-45 years in good health and CMV-seronegative. J is TRBJ2-2 and V is TRBV5-1; 9 nucleotides agree with TRBD1. The CDR3 spells CASRRDRAAAGELFF. In DNA form, the CDR3 reads TGCGCCAGCAGAAGGGACAGGGCGGCCGCCGGGGAGCTGTTTTTT.